Listed here are 3 T cell receptor beta chains from one sample, sequenced in a study of T cells in Graves' hyperthyroidism and ophthalmopathy. Amplification of TCR beta CDR3 regions used RNA as the template. Primed by the HTBI set, a first-round RT-PCR was run on the TCR CDR3. From the multiplex PCR reads, TCRdb called clonotypes with MiXCR, one entry per CDR3 protein. Among 250,000 or so distinct CDR3 sequences listed, 13% to 15% were seen once. The sequencing sample was made of blood. These receptors all stem from a woman aged 45-60 years with Graves' hyperthyroidism that later progressed to Graves' ophthalmopathy.

This sequence joins TRBV28 and TRBJ1-2; D gene uncertain. Trimming stripped 2 bases from V and 4 bases from J, with 5 bases between. CDR1 MDHEN and CDR2 SYDVKM come from the germline V gene. This CDR3 region has 12 residues. The CDR3 bases are TGTGCCAGCAGTTTACCGACCTATGGCTACACCTTC. It codes for CASSLPTYGYTF.

This clonotype was counted many times. The CDR3, as DNA: TGTGCCAGCAGTGGAGAGGGAAGTACTAGCTATGGCTACACCTTC. This sequence encodes CASSGEGSTSYGYTF. The chain couples TRBV2 to TRBJ1-2; unclear D gene. This CDR3 comprises 15 residues. Germline CDR1 SNHLY, CDR2 FYNNEI. The V gene lost 4 bases and the J gene lost 4 bases, with 16 bases spanning the gap. Supplemented by reference TRBV2 and TRBJ1-2, the full variable domain reads EPEVTQTPSHQVTQMGQEVILRCVPISNHLYFYWYRQILGQKVEFLVSFYNNEISEKSEIFDDQFSVERPDGSNFTLKIRSTKLEDSAMYFCASSGEGSTSYGYTFGSGTRLTVV.

This clonotype has a handful of counts. The chain is built from TRBV5-6 and TRBJ2-1; 8 positions match TRBD2. CDR1 SGHDT and CDR2 YYEEEE come from the germline V gene. CDR3 size: 15 residues. Losses at the gene ends were 4 bases for V and 5 bases for J; bases not matched to a gene: 8. The CDR3 sequence: CASSLLTAGDNEQFF. The CDR3 DNA follows: TGTGCCAGCAGCCTACTAACAGCGGGGGACAATGAGCAGTTCTTC.